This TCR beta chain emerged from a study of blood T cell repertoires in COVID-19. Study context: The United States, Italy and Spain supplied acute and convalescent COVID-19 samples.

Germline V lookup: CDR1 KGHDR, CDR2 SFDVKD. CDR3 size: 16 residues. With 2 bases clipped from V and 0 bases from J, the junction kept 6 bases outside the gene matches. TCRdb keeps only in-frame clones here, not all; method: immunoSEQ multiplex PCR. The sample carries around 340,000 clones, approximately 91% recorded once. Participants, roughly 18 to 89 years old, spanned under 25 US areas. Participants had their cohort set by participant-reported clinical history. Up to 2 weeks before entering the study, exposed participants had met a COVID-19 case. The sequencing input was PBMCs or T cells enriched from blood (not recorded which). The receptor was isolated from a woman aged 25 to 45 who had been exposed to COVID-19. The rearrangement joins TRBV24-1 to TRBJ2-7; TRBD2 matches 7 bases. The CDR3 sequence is CATSDSSGLSSYEQYF. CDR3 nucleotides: TGTGCCACCAGTGATTCTAGCGGATTAAGCTCCTACGAGCAGTACTTC.